This T cell receptor beta chain originates from a study of technical replicates of blood from a handful of donors. TCRdb keeps only in-frame clones here, not all; method: immunoSEQ multiplex PCR. Of about 97,000 clones in the sample, roughly 95% are singletons; the top ten hold about 0.35%. There are 14 residues in the CDR3. V gave up 7 bases and J gave up 4 bases, with 16 bases separating them. CDR1 is MGHDK, CDR2 SYGVNS, per germline. Sequenced material: T cells isolated from PBMCs. The chain joins TRBV25-1 to TRBJ1-1; the D is unclear. This TCR derives from a human donor in good health. This CDR3 reads CASTDRGKSTEAFF. CDR3 nucleotide sequence: TGTGCCAGCACTGATCGGGGAAAGAGCACTGAAGCTTTCTTT.